These 16 T cell receptor beta chains were sequenced from one sample in a study of early T cells in non-severe SARS-CoV-2 infection. TCRdb reprocessed the 5' RACE reads with MiXCR, giving one entry per CDR3 protein. The table includes some 98,000 distinct CDR3 sequences, around 17% detected once. The sequenced material came from whole blood. The receptors shown here come from an adult who was a healthcare worker with PCR-confirmed SARS-CoV-2 infection or an uninfected control (not recorded which).

V and J are TRBV15 and TRBJ2-3, with 14 nucleotides matching TRBD2. Germline V gene sequence: CDR1 LNHNV, CDR2 YYDKDF (reference sequence). V lost 5 bases to trimming and J lost 0 bases; unmatched junction nucleotides: 7. There are 18 residues in the CDR3. CDR3 in amino acids: CATSGGLAGGPSTDTQYF. The CDR3 DNA follows: TGTGCCACCAGCGGAGGACTAGCGGGGGGCCCTAGCACAGATACGCAGTATTTT. The variable domain in full, completed from reference TRBV15 and TRBJ2-3, reads DAMVIQNPRYQVTQFGKPVTLSCSQTLNHNVMYWYQQKSSQAPKLLFHYYDKDFNNEADTPDNFQSRRPNTSFCFLDIRSPGLGDTAMYLCATSGGLAGGPSTDTQYFGPGTRLTVL.

J is TRBJ2-7 and V is TRBV5-1, with 13 bases lining up with TRBD2. J was trimmed by 3 bases and V by 2 bases; bases with no gene match: 8. The CDR3 consists of 17 residues. CDR1 SGHRS and CDR2 YFSETQ come from the germline V gene. CDR3 in DNA: TGCGCCAGCAGCTTTGGGACTAGCGGGACCCGGGACTACGAGCAGTACTTC. It yields the protein CASSFGTSGTRDYEQYF.

This clonotype was recorded a few times. The CDR3, as DNA: TGTGCCAGCAGTACCCCCGGGGGGGGTACTGAAGCTTTCTTT. Protein product: CASSTPGGGTEAFF. The chain carries TRBV28 and TRBJ1-1, with a tentative D call TRBD1 (5 bases). V shed 5 bases and J shed 5 bases, with 15 bases lying between them. CDR1 is MDHEN and CDR2 is SYDVKM in the germline V gene. This CDR3 is 14 amino acids long.

The V gene is TRBV29-1, the J gene TRBJ1-1; 7 bases map to TRBD1. V shed 7 bases and J 1 base; nucleotides not matched to a gene: 6. CDR3 size: 13 residues. Germline CDR1 reads SQVTM; CDR2 reads ANQGSEA. The CDR3 DNA reads as TGCAGCGGATCACAGGGGAAGAACACTGAAGCTTTCTTT. Translating it yields CSGSQGKNTEAFF.

The V call is TRBV2, the J call TRBJ2-2, with D perhaps matching TRBD1 (6 bases). Germline V lookup: CDR1 SNHLY, CDR2 FYNNEI. The CDR3 spans 14 residues. V was clipped by 7 bases and J by 2 bases, with 11 bases between them. The DNA for the CDR3 is TGTGCCAGCACGAACGGGACAAACACCGGGGAGCTGTTTTTT. As protein: CASTNGTNTGELFF.

This clonotype was seen a handful of times. The chain recombines TRBV5-1 with TRBJ1-1; D is unclear. Germline CDR1 reads SGHRS; CDR2 reads YFSETQ. The CDR3 spans 14 residues. V was pared by 0 bases and J by 4 bases, with 10 bases between. CDR3: CASSLVMGSTEAFF. For the CDR3, the DNA is TGCGCCAGCAGCTTGGTCATGGGGAGCACTGAAGCTTTCTTT.

This clonotype showed up many times. CDR3 in DNA: TGTGCCAGCAGGCCCCCACAGGGCGCTCATTCACCCCTCCACTTT. Residues: CASRPPQGAHSPLHF. V and J are TRBV28 and TRBJ1-6; D is perhaps TRBD1 (6 bases). CDR3 size: 15 residues. Germline CDR1 and CDR2: MDHEN and SYDVKM. Trimming took 6 bases from V and 8 from J, leaving 17 bases between them.

This clonotype was observed once. The rearrangement uses TRBV28 and TRBJ2-3; TRBD2 matches at 10 bases. The CDR3 is made up of 17 amino acids. Per germline, CDR1 MDHEN and CDR2 SYDVKM. Trimming at V came to 9 bases and at J to 2 bases, leaving 14 bases not matched to a gene. CDR3: CASIPVSGRANTDTQYF. CDR3 sequence (DNA): TGTGCCAGTATCCCCGTGAGCGGGAGGGCCAACACAGATACGCAGTATTTT. Looking up the rest from reference TRBV28 and TRBJ2-3 gives the full variable domain: DVKVTQSSRYLVKRTGEKVFLECVQDMDHENMFWYRQDPGLGLRLIYFSYDVKMKEKGDIPEGYSVSREKKERFSLILESASTNQTSMYLCASIPVSGRANTDTQYFGPGTRLTVL.

The chain uses TRBV20-1 and TRBJ2-7; 7 bases match TRBD2. CDR1 and CDR2 (germline): DFQATT, SNEGSKA (reference sequence). The CDR3 length is 13 residues. Trimming took 6 bases from V and 0 from J; bases not matched to a gene: 5. CDR3 amino acids: CSAHRTSSYEQYF. In DNA form, the CDR3 reads TGCAGTGCGCATCGGACTAGCTCCTACGAGCAGTACTTC.

This chain connects TRBV6-1 to TRBJ2-3; no clear D gene. This CDR3 is built from 16 residues. Germline loops: CDR1 MNHNS, CDR2 SASEGT. Between the trimmed V and J ends, which lost 2 bases and 2 bases, there was a span of 14 bases. CDR3 residues: CASSELSLGYTDTQYF. The CDR3, as DNA: TGTGCCAGCAGTGAACTTAGTTTGGGATACACAGATACGCAGTATTTT.

This clonotype was picked up a small number of times. The V gene is TRBV28, the J gene TRBJ2-3; 11 bases map to TRBD2. This CDR3 has 17 amino acids. J gave up 3 bases and V 6 bases, and 11 bases lay outside the gene matches. Germline V gives CDR1 MDHEN, CDR2 SYDVKM. CDR3 sequence: CASRGSSLAGGTDTQYF. The CDR3 DNA reads TGTGCCAGCAGAGGCTCCTCCCTAGCGGGAGGAACAGATACGCAGTATTTT.

The chain uses TRBV18 and TRBJ1-6; D may be TRBD1 (5 bases). Germline V CDR1 and CDR2: KGHSH, LQKENI. With 3 bases removed from V and 5 bases from J, the gap between germline ends came to 11 bases. The CDR3 runs 15 residues. The CDR3 sequence: CASSPGTPHNSPLHF. CDR3 nucleotides: TGTGCCAGCTCACCCGGGACTCCGCATAATTCACCCCTCCACTTT.

This clonotype was seen a handful of times. The chain recombines TRBV7-2 with TRBJ2-7; 8 bases are a match to TRBD2. V was pared by 8 bases and J by 1 base, with 10 bases of the junction left unmatched. The CDR3 has 15 residues. The germline V gene encodes CDR1 SGHTA and CDR2 FQGNSA. Here the CDR3 DNA reads TGTGCCAGCTCAGTAGCGGGACTTGGGTCCTACGAGCAGTACTTC. Residues: CASSVAGLGSYEQYF.

This sequence joins TRBV6-5 and TRBJ2-4; D gene unclear. From germline, CDR1 is MNHEY and CDR2 SVGAGI. V was pared by 3 bases and J by 1 base, with 13 bases between. This CDR3 comprises 16 residues. CDR3 region: CASSYSLGRAKNIQYF. In DNA form, the CDR3 reads TGTGCCAGCAGTTATTCCCTTGGCCGGGCCAAAAACATTCAGTACTTC.

In its sample, this clonotype was seen a few times. The J gene is TRBJ1-1, the V gene TRBV2; no clear D. Per the germline V gene, CDR1 is SNHLY and CDR2 is FYNNEI. The CDR3 length is 14 residues. V lost 3 bases, J lost 1 base, and 9 bases lay in between. The CDR3 DNA sequence: TGTGCCAGCAGTGAGGTGACAACGAACACTGAAGCTTTCTTT. Translation gives CASSEVTTNTEAFF.

This sequence joins TRBV28 and TRBJ2-2, with D possibly matching TRBD2 (7 bases). Trimming stripped 6 bases from V and 3 bases from J, with 17 bases between. The V gene's germline CDR1 is MDHEN and CDR2 SYDVKM. The length of the CDR3 is 16 residues. The CDR3 DNA is TGTGCCAGCAGGACGTGGGAGGGGGAGGACACCGGGGAGCTGTTTTTT. Translating gives CASRTWEGEDTGELFF.